This T cell receptor (beta chain) appears in the sequencing data of a study of beta chain features in type 1 diabetes. J gave up 5 bases and V 5 bases, and 6 bases lay outside the gene matches. This CDR3 has 16 amino acids. The germline V gene encodes CDR1 PRHDT and CDR2 FYEKMQ (reference sequence). The authors sorted CD4+ naive, central memory, regulatory and stem cell-like memory cells via CD45RO/CCR7/CD25/CD127/CD95/CD27. There are a few counts of this clone. Reverse transcription of all isolated RNA meant that expressed TCRB transcripts were sequenced. Clones were read by immunoSEQ multiplex PCR, and TCRdb kept only the in-frame ones, dropping some. The table lists about 360,000 clones, roughly 13% of them singletons.

The sequenced material came from naive CD4+ T cells from blood. The source is a man between 18 and 29 years old in good health. The chain couples TRBV13 to TRBJ2-5; 15 bases are shared with TRBD2. CDR3 nucleotide sequence: TGTGCCAGCAGCCGACGGACTAGCGGGAGGGAGGAGACCCAGTACTTC. Translation: CASSRRTSGREETQYF.